These 11 T cell receptor beta chains were sequenced from one sample in a study of Ad26.COV2.S vaccination and SARS-CoV-2 variants. The assay was immunoSEQ multiplex PCR, and TCRdb's table has in-frame clones only and misses some. Of approximately 500,000 clones listed, around nine tenths are singletons. Treatment indicated: roughly 20 received Ad26.COV2.S at low or high dose, single or two shots; a few received placebo; per-sample allocation not given. Sample collection was performed on day 63 after the first vaccine or placebo injection. Specimen: peripheral blood, collected in a trial of Ad26.COV2.S vaccine versus placebo. Receptors were obtained from a person aged 18-60 years who received the Ad26.COV2.S COVID-19 vaccine or a placebo.

This rearrangement joins TRBV11-3 to TRBJ2-1, with 7 nucleotides matching TRBD1. The length of the CDR3 is 13 residues. The ends lost 5 bases at V and 9 bases at J; junction bases unmatched: 7. Per the germline V gene, CDR1 is SGHNT and CDR2 is YENEEA. The CDR3 DNA reads as TGTGCCAGCAGCCCAACAGGGGTCAGTGAGCAGTTCTTC. This codes for CASSPTGVSEQFF.

The chain is built from TRBV5-1 and TRBJ2-2; D is unresolved. The CDR3 has 14 residues. Per the germline V gene, CDR1 is SGHRS and CDR2 is YFSETQ. V was pared by 3 bases and J by 0 bases, with 6 bases between. CDR3 protein: CASSSRTNTGELFF. The CDR3 DNA reads as TGCGCCAGCAGCTCCAGGACGAACACCGGGGAGCTGTTTTTT. Using reference TRBV5-1 and TRBJ2-2 for the parts outside the CDR3, the full variable domain is KAGVTQTPRYLIKTRGQQVTLSCSPISGHRSVSWYQQTPGQGLQFLFEYFSETQRNKGNFPGRFSGRQFSNSRSEMNVSTLELGDSALYLCASSSRTNTGELFFGEGSRLTVL.

This rearrangement joins TRBV19 to TRBJ1-5, with D possibly being TRBD1 (5 bases). V was trimmed by 5 bases and J by 0 bases, leaving 11 bases between them. CDR1 LNHDA and CDR2 SQIVND come from the germline V gene (reference sequence). CDR3 size: 15 residues. CDR3 coding DNA: TGTGCCAGTAGTCCTGGCAGGGATAGCAATCAGCCCCAGCATTTT. It is translated as CASSPGRDSNQPQHF. Based on the CDR3 plus reference TRBV19 and TRBJ1-5, the full variable domain is DGGITQSPKYLFRKEGQNVTLSCEQNLNHDAMYWYRQDPGQGLRLIYYSQIVNDFQKGDIAEGYSVSREKKESFPLTVTSAQKNPTAFYLCASSPGRDSNQPQHFGDGTRLSIL.

Written as DNA, the CDR3 is TGCGCCAGCAGCCAAGTTTCAGGGGGCCCAGGAGAGCAGTTCTTC. Protein sequence: CASSQVSGGPGEQFF. The chain has TRBV4-3 and TRBJ2-1, with 8 bases identical to TRBD1. Germline CDR1 LGHNA, CDR2 YSLEER. This CDR3 has 15 residues. J was trimmed by 10 bases and V by 1 base; bases with no gene match: 9.

This chain joins TRBV28 and TRBJ2-1; 10 bases align to TRBD2. The CDR3 consists of 15 residues. Germline-derived CDR1 and CDR2 are MDHEN and SYDVKM. The ends lost 7 bases at V and 5 bases at J; junction bases unmatched: 8. CDR3: CASTPLAGVNNEQFF. The CDR3 DNA is TGTGCCAGCACCCCTCTAGCGGGAGTAAACAATGAGCAGTTCTTC. Based on the CDR3 plus reference TRBV28 and TRBJ2-1, the full variable domain is DVKVTQSSRYLVKRTGEKVFLECVQDMDHENMFWYRQDPGLGLRLIYFSYDVKMKEKGDIPEGYSVSREKKERFSLILESASTNQTSMYLCASTPLAGVNNEQFFGPGTRLTVL.

The chain employs TRBV28 and TRBJ1-5; 8 bases match TRBD1. This CDR3 contains 16 residues. Looked up from germline, CDR1 is MDHEN and CDR2 is SYDVKM. V trimming: 6 bases; J trimming: 1 base; junction bases outside the gene matches: 8. This CDR3 is CASRDSGGGSNQPQHF. CDR3 in DNA: TGTGCCAGCAGAGACTCAGGGGGCGGGAGCAATCAGCCCCAGCATTTT.

This chain joins TRBV28 and TRBJ2-4, with 11 bases fitting TRBD2. The J segment lost 7 bases and the V segment lost 7 bases, leaving 12 bases of the junction unmatched. CDR1 is MDHEN, CDR2 SYDVKM, per germline. CDR3 length equals 16 residues. CDR3 bases: TGTGCCAGCAACCCGGCGGGACTAGCGGTTGGGAACATTCAGTACTTC. Its translation is CASNPAGLAVGNIQYF.

This chain links TRBV28 with TRBJ2-1, with D tentatively TRBD2 (5 bases). Germline CDR1 reads MDHEN; CDR2 reads SYDVKM. V dropped 5 bases and J dropped 6 bases, with 8 bases sitting between them. The CDR3 loop spans 12 amino acids. CDR3 sequence reads: CASSQGSNEQFF. The CDR3 nucleotides read TGTGCCAGCAGTCAAGGGAGCAATGAGCAGTTCTTC.

CDR3 residues: CASSPRQGLYEQYF. Here the CDR3 DNA reads TGTGCCAGCAGCCCACGACAGGGACTCTACGAGCAGTACTTC. The chain recombines TRBV7-8 with TRBJ2-7; TRBD1 might be the D (7 bases). Germline lookup yields CDR1 SGHVS and CDR2 FQNEAQ. V was cut by 5 bases and J by 3 bases, with 14 bases left in between. The CDR3 covers 14 residues.

In this sample, this clone turned up a few times. The chain couples TRBV24-1 to TRBJ2-4; the D is unclear. Trimming took 1 base from V and 11 from J, leaving 8 bases between them. Germline V gene sequence: CDR1 KGHDR, CDR2 SFDVKD. The CDR3 spans 12 residues. The CDR3 DNA reads TGTGCCACCAGTGATTTCGGTGGCGTTCAGTACTTC. Its protein product is CATSDFGGVQYF.

This chain links TRBV7-9 with TRBJ2-5; TRBD2 matches at 9 bases. CDR3 length: 14 amino acids. Germline V gene sequence: CDR1 SEHNR, CDR2 FQNEAQ (reference sequence). The trim removed 5 bases at V and 4 bases at J, leaving 5 bases unmatched. The CDR3 protein is CASSPSGRRETQYF. The CDR3 DNA sequence: TGTGCCAGCAGCCCCAGCGGGAGGCGAGAGACCCAGTACTTC.